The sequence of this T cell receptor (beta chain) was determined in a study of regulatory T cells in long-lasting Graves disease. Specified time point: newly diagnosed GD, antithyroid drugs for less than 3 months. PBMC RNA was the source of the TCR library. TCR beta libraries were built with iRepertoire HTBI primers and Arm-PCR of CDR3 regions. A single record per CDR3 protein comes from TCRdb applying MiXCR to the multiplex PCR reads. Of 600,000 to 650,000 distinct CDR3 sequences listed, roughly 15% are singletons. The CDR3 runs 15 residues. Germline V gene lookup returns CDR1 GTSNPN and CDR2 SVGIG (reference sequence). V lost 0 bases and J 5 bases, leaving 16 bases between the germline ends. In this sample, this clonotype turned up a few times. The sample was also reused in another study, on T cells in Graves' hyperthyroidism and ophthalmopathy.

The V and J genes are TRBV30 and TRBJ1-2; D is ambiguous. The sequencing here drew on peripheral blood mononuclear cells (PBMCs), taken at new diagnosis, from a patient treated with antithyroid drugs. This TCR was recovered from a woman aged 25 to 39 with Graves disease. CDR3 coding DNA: TGTGCCTGGAGTGTAGGCGGACCTCTCTTATATGGCTACACCTTC. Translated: CAWSVGGPLLYGYTF.